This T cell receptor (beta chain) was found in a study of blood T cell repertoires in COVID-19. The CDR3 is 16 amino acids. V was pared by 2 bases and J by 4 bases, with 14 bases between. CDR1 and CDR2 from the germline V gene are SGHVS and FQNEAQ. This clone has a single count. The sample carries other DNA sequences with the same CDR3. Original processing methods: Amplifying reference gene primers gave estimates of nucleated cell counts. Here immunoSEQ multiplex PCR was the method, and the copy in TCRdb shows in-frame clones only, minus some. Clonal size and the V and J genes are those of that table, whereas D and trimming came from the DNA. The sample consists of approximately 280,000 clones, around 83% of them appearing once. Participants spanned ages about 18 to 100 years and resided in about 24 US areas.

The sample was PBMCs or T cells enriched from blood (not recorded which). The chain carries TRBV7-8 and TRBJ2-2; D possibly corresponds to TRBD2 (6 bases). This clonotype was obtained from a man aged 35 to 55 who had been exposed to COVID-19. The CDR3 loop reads CASSLLGRSGTGELFF. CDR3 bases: TGTGCCAGCAGCTTACTTGGGAGGAGTGGCACCGGGGAGCTGTTTTTT. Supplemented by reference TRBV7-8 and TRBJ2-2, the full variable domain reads GAGVSQSPRYKVAKRGQDVALRCDPISGHVSLFWYQQALGQGPEFLTYFQNEAQLDKSGLPSDRFFAERPEGSVSTLKIQRTQQEDSAVYLCASSLLGRSGTGELFFGEGSRLTVL.